Here is one TCR beta chain with its context. Its matching antigen is unknown. CD25-based Treg depletion was applied to purified naive CD4+ T cells. CDR1 and CDR2 from the germline V gene are SNHLY and FYNNEI. This CDR3 contains 18 residues. V shed 4 bases, J shed 5 bases, and the junction held 10 bases outside the gene matches. Constant-region reverse primers amplified full-length variable regions, followed by semi-nested Nested Universal Primer A PCR. TCRdb passed the 5' RACE reads through MiXCR, listing each CDR3 protein once. The table includes roughly 8,200 distinct CDR3 sequences, 68% detected once. Study-level findings and limits: Larger-cohort validation covered only one TCR beta V-J rearrangement. The TCR gene usage of tumor memory CD4+ T cells clustered together with blood and lymph node memory CD4+ cells and with lymph node naive CD4+ cells.

The TCR was taken from a female donor with breast cancer. The sequencing input was tumor-infiltrating naive CD4+ T cells sorted from the breast tumor. Specified subset: naive CD4+ T cells, CD4+CD45RA+CD25-. The V and J genes are TRBV2 and TRBJ2-1; TRBD2 aligns across 14 bases. The CDR3 loop reads CASSGRGTSGSKNNEQFF. The CDR3 nucleotides are TGTGCCAGCAGTGGTAGGGGGACTAGCGGGAGCAAGAACAATGAGCAGTTCTTC.